This T cell receptor (beta chain) was recorded in a study of blood T cell repertoires in COVID-19. Study-level background: Whether acute or convalescent, the COVID-19 samples came from the United States, Italy and Spain.

The repertoire was sequenced with immunoSEQ multiplex PCR; TCRdb's copy has only in-frame clones and lacks some. The top ten clones hold roughly 3.9% of a sample with 52,000 or so clones, approximately 91% of them seen once. This TCR was recovered from a man aged 50-60 years with acute or convalescent COVID-19. Sequencing input: peripheral blood.

The DNA of the CDR3 is TGTGCCAGCAGCTTGTTACTTGGACAGCTCCACCAAGAGACCCAGTACTTC. Translating it yields CASSLLLGQLHQETQYF. This chain joins TRBV5-6 and TRBJ2-5, with D perhaps TRBD1 (6 bases). V gave up 1 base and J gave up 0 bases, with 16 bases separating them. The V gene's germline CDR1 is SGHDT and CDR2 YYEEEE. The CDR3 is 17 residues long.